The 2 T cell receptor beta chains below come from one sample, sequenced in a study of control samples from healthy donors and cancer patients. The repertoire was sequenced with immunoSEQ multiplex PCR; TCRdb's copy has only in-frame clones and lacks some. The table records about 150,000 clones, 93% of them present only once. Sequencing was carried out using blood. Receptor source: a man between 50 and 59 years old in good health.

This clone showed up just a few times. V usage is TRBV3-1 (or the pseudogene TRBV3-2) and J usage is TRBJ1-3; D possibly corresponds to TRBD1 (5 bases). Trimming shortened V by 4 bases and J by 2 bases, and 9 bases separated the two germline ends. The CDR3 consists of 14 residues. CDR1 is LGHDT and CDR2 is YNNKEL in the germline V gene (reference sequence). CDR3 region: CASSRAGTGNTIYF. The CDR3 nucleotides are TGTGCCAGCAGCCGGGCAGGGACTGGAAACACCATATATTTT.

The chain links TRBV3-1 (or the pseudogene TRBV3-2) to TRBJ2-1; D unresolved. The CDR3 runs 14 residues. V was pared by 0 bases and J by 1 base, with 4 bases between. Germline values: CDR1 LGHDT, CDR2 YNNKEL (reference sequence). Written as DNA, the CDR3 is TGTGCCAGCAGCCAAGATTTGTCCTACAATGAGCAGTTCTTC. Protein: CASSQDLSYNEQFF.